This TCR beta chain was obtained from a study of blood T cell repertoires in COVID-19. The wider study: The United States, Italy and Spain were the sources of the acute and convalescent COVID-19 samples. T cells, B-cell-depleted T cells, or PBMCs supplied cDNA or gDNA.

Germline CDR1 reads LGHDT; CDR2 reads YNNKEL (reference sequence). This CDR3 is built from 16 residues. V gave up 4 bases and J gave up 1 base, with 14 bases separating them. Per the original methods: Quantification of nucleated cells was approximated via reference gene primer amplification. Generated by immunoSEQ multiplex PCR, the TCRdb table keeps only in-frame clones and is missing some. V, J and clone size reflect that table, while D and trimming were determined from the DNA. This sample has tens of thousands of clones; approximately 86% occur once, and the top ten carry 5.5% to 8.5%. The chain carries TRBV3-1 (or the pseudogene TRBV3-2) and TRBJ1-5; maybe TRBD1 (5 bases). This clonotype originated in a man in his fifties with active COVID-19. The specimen sequenced was peripheral blood. The CDR3 is CASSPGGGASNQPQHF. The CDR3 bases are TGTGCCAGCAGCCCCGGGGGAGGTGCCAGCAATCAGCCCCAGCATTTT.